One and the same sample provided the 6 T cell receptor beta chains below, sequenced in a study of T cell responses to AZD1222 COVID-19 vaccine. Assay used: immunoSEQ multiplex PCR; TCRdb lists only in-frame clones, some missing. Of over 150,000 clones listed, around 89% are singletons. This specimen consisted of peripheral blood, obtained 28 days after the second AZD1222 dose. The receptors stem from an adult who received the AZD1222 COVID-19 vaccine.

V is TRBV6-5 and J is TRBJ2-7; D unclear. Trimming pared 8 bases from V and 2 bases from J, leaving 10 bases between. CDR1 and CDR2 (germline): MNHEY, SVGAGI. The CDR3 has 12 residues. This chain's CDR3 is CASAKLPYEQYF. The CDR3 region has the DNA TGTGCCAGCGCTAAGTTACCCTACGAGCAGTACTTC.

The genes are TRBV5-6 and TRBJ1-2, with D uncertain. This CDR3 contains 17 residues. The germline gives CDR1 SGHDT, CDR2 YYEEEE. The ends were cut back, 5 bases at V and 4 bases at J, with 24 bases in the middle. The CDR3 reads CASSIYEADGWVYGYTF. CDR3 bases: TGTGCCAGCAGTATATATGAAGCAGACGGCTGGGTCTATGGCTACACCTTC. The full variable domain, in which reference TRBV5-6 and TRBJ1-2 provide the parts outside the CDR3, is DAGVTQSPTHLIKTRGQQVTLRCSPKSGHDTVSWYQQALGQGPQFIFQYYEEEERQRGNFPDRFSGHQFPNYSSELNVNALLLGDSALYLCASSIYEADGWVYGYTFGSGTRLTVV.

This clone was observed a single time. The chain carries TRBV6-5 and TRBJ1-2; D is perhaps TRBD1 (5 bases). V was cut by 6 bases and J by 5 bases, with 10 bases left in between. Germline values: CDR1 MNHEY, CDR2 SVGAGI. There are 12 residues in the CDR3. The CDR3 nucleotides read TGTGCCAGCAGGGACATCTGGTATGGCTACACCTTC. Translating it yields CASRDIWYGYTF.

The J gene is TRBJ1-1, the V gene TRBV5-1; D call uncertain. The germline V gene encodes CDR1 SGHRS and CDR2 YFSETQ. V lost 7 bases to trimming and J lost 3 bases, with 13 bases between them. The CDR3 runs 13 residues. CDR3 nucleotide sequence: TGCGCCAGCTCCGCAAGGGCGGACACTGAAGCTTTCTTT. Residues: CASSARADTEAFF.

The rearrangement links TRBV4-3 to TRBJ1-2; 8 nucleotides match TRBD1. CDR1 and CDR2 (germline): LGHNA, YSLEER. The CDR3 loop spans 15 amino acids. Unmatched junction bases numbered 8, after V lost 4 bases and J lost 4 bases. This CDR3 is CASSLDTGTGYGYTF. The CDR3 DNA is TGCGCCAGCAGCCTTGATACCGGGACAGGCTATGGCTACACCTTC.

This chain links TRBV19 with TRBJ1-1; 9 bases match TRBD1. V lost 7 bases to trimming and J lost 3 bases; unmatched junction nucleotides: 12. CDR1 is LNHDA, CDR2 SQIVND, per germline (reference sequence). The CDR3 is made up of 16 amino acids. The CDR3, as DNA: TGTGCCAGTACTAGGGGACAGGGTAGAGGGGACACTGAAGCTTTCTTT. Protein: CASTRGQGRGDTEAFF.